This passage covers 21 T cell receptor beta chains from one sample sequenced in a study of blood T cell repertoires in COVID-19. Libraries were prepared by immunoSEQ multiplex PCR; TCRdb keeps only in-frame clonotypes and omits some of them. The sample yields about 170,000 clones, roughly 90% seen once. Source material: peripheral blood. These receptors all come from a woman aged 55-75 years with COVID-19, enrolled during active disease.

The rearrangement uses TRBV5-5 and TRBJ2-2; TRBD2 is a possible D gene (6 bases). This CDR3 region has 13 residues. Trimming removed 3 bases from V and 5 bases from J, with 8 bases in between. The germline V gene encodes CDR1 SGHKS and CDR2 YYEKEE (reference sequence). The CDR3 region has the DNA TGTGCCAGCAGCTACCGGGAGACCGGGGAGCTGTTTTTT. This encodes CASSYRETGELFF.

V and J are TRBV2 and TRBJ1-6, with 7 bases that match TRBD1. V gave up 6 bases and J gave up 1 base; unmatched junction bases: 3. Looked up from germline, CDR1 is SNHLY and CDR2 is FYNNEI. This CDR3 is 15 amino acids long. The CDR3 loop is CASREQGSYNSPLHF. The CDR3 DNA sequence: TGTGCCAGCAGGGAACAGGGGTCCTATAATTCACCCCTCCACTTT.

The rearrangement uses TRBV30 and TRBJ2-2, with D uncertain. The V end was cut by 1 base, the J end by 2 bases, with 5 bases between. From germline, CDR1 is GTSNPN and CDR2 SVGIG (reference sequence). CDR3 length: 13 amino acids. The CDR3 DNA is TGTGCCTGGAGTGGGCATAACACCGGGGAGCTGTTTTTT. It yields the protein CAWSGHNTGELFF.

This chain uses TRBV5-4 with TRBJ2-7; maybe TRBD2 (5 bases). V was pared by 4 bases and J by 5 bases, with 22 bases between. Looked up from germline, CDR1 is SGHNT and CDR2 is YYREEE (reference sequence). This CDR3 has 16 amino acids. The CDR3: CASSRKNIPGTNEQYF. The CDR3, as DNA: TGTGCCAGCAGCCGAAAGAATATTCCGGGAACTAACGAGCAGTACTTC. The full variable domain, completed using reference TRBV5-4 and TRBJ2-7, is ETGVTQSPTHLIKTRGQQVTLRCSSQSGHNTVSWYQQALGQGPQFIFQYYREEENGRGNFPPRFSGLQFPNYSSELNVNALELDDSALYLCASSRKNIPGTNEQYFGPGTRLTVT.

The chain joins TRBV10-3 to TRBJ2-7; 12 bases are a match to TRBD2. V shed 5 bases, J shed 2 bases, and the junction held 19 bases outside the gene matches. Germline V CDR1 and CDR2: ENHRY, SYGVKD. The CDR3 loop spans 20 amino acids. CDR3 bases: TGTGCCATCAGTCCAGGGATGACTAGCGGGAGTCCCCTTAAGACCTACGAGCAGTACTTC. Encoded protein: CAISPGMTSGSPLKTYEQYF.

This chain connects TRBV24-1 to TRBJ2-1, with 13 bases that match TRBD2. The CDR3 loop spans 15 amino acids. The V segment lost 3 bases and the J segment 8 bases; nucleotides outside the gene matches: 3. In germline, CDR1 is KGHDR, CDR2 SFDVKD. This CDR3 reads CATSDVTSGRDEQFF. The CDR3 region has the DNA TGTGCCACCAGTGATGTCACTAGCGGGAGGGATGAGCAGTTCTTC.

The chain is built from TRBV9 and TRBJ2-3, with 8 bases lining up with TRBD1. CDR3 size: 14 residues. With V trimmed by 0 bases and J by 3 bases, 0 bases remained unmatched. Germline assignment: CDR1 SGDLS and CDR2 YYNGEE. The CDR3 loop reads CASSVDRGTDTQYF. The CDR3 DNA reads TGTGCCAGCAGCGTAGACAGGGGGACAGATACGCAGTATTTT.

This clone was seen only a few times. This chain joins TRBV2 and TRBJ1-5; the D is unclear. The germline V gene has CDR1 SNHLY and CDR2 FYNNEI. The CDR3 has 13 residues. V lost 6 bases and J lost 2, with 8 bases in between. The CDR3 DNA is TGTGCCAGCAGGAGTCGGGGCAATCAGCCCCAGCATTTT. The encoded protein is CASRSRGNQPQHF.

This sequence joins TRBV27 and TRBJ2-7, with a possible D match to TRBD2 (6 bases). With 2 bases removed from V and 3 bases from J, the gap between germline ends came to 20 bases. CDR1 is MNHEY, CDR2 SMNVEV, per germline (reference sequence). The length of the CDR3 is 17 residues. CDR3 bases: TGTGCCAGCAGTTTAGTGGACTATCTTCTAACTTTCTACGAGCAGTACTTC. Amino acids: CASSLVDYLLTFYEQYF.

V is TRBV12-5 and J is TRBJ2-4; weak D call: TRBD2 (6 bases). The germline CDR1 and CDR2 sequences are LGHNT and FRNRAP. The V end lost 0 bases, the J end lost 2 bases, and 14 bases lay between the germline ends. The CDR3 is 17 amino acids. The CDR3 bases are TGTGCTAGTGGTTTGGTTGGGGGGAGCTCGCCCAAAAACATTCAGTACTTC. Residues: CASGLVGGSSPKNIQYF.

The J gene is TRBJ2-7, the V gene TRBV19; 12 bases are shared with TRBD1. Germline trimming cut 4 bases from V and 1 base from J; bases unmatched to any gene: 5. The CDR3 totals 16 residues. Germline CDR1 and CDR2: LNHDA and SQIVND (reference sequence). The CDR3 DNA reads TGTGCCAGTAGTAAGGGACAGGGGGCCCCTTCCTACGAGCAGTACTTC. Its translation: CASSKGQGAPSYEQYF.

This clone appeared once. This chain uses TRBV6-1 with TRBJ2-7, with 12 positions matching TRBD2. The CDR3 has 19 amino acids. Germline assignment: CDR1 MNHNS and CDR2 SASEGT. Losses at the gene ends were 0 bases for V and 1 base for J; bases not matched to a gene: 10. CDR3 DNA sequence: TGTGCCAGCAGTGAAGCGCTTCATGGAACTAGCGGGAGGTCCTACGAGCAGTACTTC. It yields the protein CASSEALHGTSGRSYEQYF.

V usage is TRBV5-4 and J usage is TRBJ1-1; possible D gene TRBD1, 6 bases. V lost 4 bases, J lost 5 bases, and 18 bases lay in between. The germline gives CDR1 SGHNT, CDR2 YYREEE (reference sequence). The CDR3 runs to 15 residues. DNA of the CDR3: TGTGCCAGCAGCCCCGGGACATCTGGTCGGACTGAAGCTTTCTTT. It translates to CASSPGTSGRTEAFF.

The rearrangement joins TRBV5-4 to TRBJ2-5; the match to TRBD2 covers 8 bases. Losses at the gene ends were 4 bases for V and 5 bases for J; bases not matched to a gene: 7. CDR1 is SGHNT and CDR2 is YYREEE in the germline V gene (reference sequence). CDR3 length: 14 amino acids. The CDR3 region is CASSQKAGAETQYF. The CDR3, as DNA: TGTGCCAGCAGCCAGAAAGCGGGAGCGGAGACCCAGTACTTC. Full variable domain (remainder filled in from reference TRBV5-4 and TRBJ2-5): ETGVTQSPTHLIKTRGQQVTLRCSSQSGHNTVSWYQQALGQGPQFIFQYYREEENGRGNFPPRFSGLQFPNYSSELNVNALELDDSALYLCASSQKAGAETQYFGPGTRLLVL.

V is TRBV4-1 and J is TRBJ1-1, with a possible D match to TRBD1 (6 bases). V was cut by 3 bases and J by 2 bases, with 13 bases left in between. This CDR3 is 15 amino acids long. CDR1 and CDR2 (germline): MGHRA, YSYEKL. The CDR3 here is CASSQLRGINTEAFF. In DNA, the CDR3 is TGCGCCAGCAGCCAGTTGAGGGGGATAAACACTGAAGCTTTCTTT.

This clone was seen a single time. The chain is built from TRBV28 and TRBJ2-2, with 9 bases matching TRBD2. The length of the CDR3 is 17 residues. Germline assignment: CDR1 MDHEN and CDR2 SYDVKM. Germline trimming cut 2 bases from V and 2 bases from J; bases unmatched to any gene: 6. The CDR3 DNA reads TGTGCCAGCAGTTTAATAGGACTAGCGAGAAACACCGGGGAGCTGTTTTTT. It specifies CASSLIGLARNTGELFF.

The chain links TRBV24-1 to TRBJ1-5, with TRBD1 identical over 9 bases. Germline values: CDR1 KGHDR, CDR2 SFDVKD. The V segment lost 4 bases and the J segment 5 bases; nucleotides outside the gene matches: 11. This CDR3 is built from 17 residues. CDR3 protein: CATSDHPTGGRDQPQHF. CDR3 nucleotide sequence: TGTGCCACCAGTGACCATCCTACAGGGGGCAGGGATCAGCCCCAGCATTTT.

The chain links TRBV28 to TRBJ2-5; 7 bases are shared with TRBD1. V trimming: 6 bases; J trimming: 3 bases; junction bases outside the gene matches: 7. Germline V gives CDR1 MDHEN, CDR2 SYDVKM. The CDR3 has 14 amino acids. The CDR3 DNA sequence: TGTGCCAGCAGGGAAGGGGACAGTAAAGAGACCCAGTACTTC. Amino acids: CASREGDSKETQYF.

This clone was detected only a few times. J is TRBJ2-7 and V is TRBV28; a weak D match, TRBD2 (6 bases). This CDR3 is built from 14 residues. Trimming left V 7 bases short and J 5 bases short, with 18 bases between. CDR1 is MDHEN, CDR2 SYDVKM, per germline. Here the CDR3 DNA reads TGTGCCAGCATAAGGGCCGCCAGGGAGGACGAGCAGTACTTC. Its protein is CASIRAAREDEQYF.

This sequence joins TRBV10-3 and TRBJ2-1, with 7 bases identical to TRBD1. J was trimmed by 9 bases and V by 4 bases; bases with no gene match: 18. CDR3 length: 17 amino acids. Germline assignment: CDR1 ENHRY and CDR2 SYGVKD. The CDR3 sequence is CAISALGGKRGFGEQFF. CDR3 bases: TGTGCCATCAGTGCCCTAGGGGGCAAGAGGGGGTTCGGTGAGCAGTTCTTC.

This clone was seen a handful of times. V gene TRBV3-1 (or the pseudogene TRBV3-2) combines with J gene TRBJ1-5; perhaps TRBD1 as D (6 bases). V shed 0 bases and J shed 0 bases, with 9 bases lying between them. The CDR3 covers 16 residues. Germline V lookup: CDR1 LGHDT, CDR2 YNNKEL (reference sequence). CDR3 nucleotide sequence: TGTGCCAGCAGCCAAGAAGTAGGGGGTAGCAATCAGCCCCAGCATTTT. Its translation is CASSQEVGGSNQPQHF.